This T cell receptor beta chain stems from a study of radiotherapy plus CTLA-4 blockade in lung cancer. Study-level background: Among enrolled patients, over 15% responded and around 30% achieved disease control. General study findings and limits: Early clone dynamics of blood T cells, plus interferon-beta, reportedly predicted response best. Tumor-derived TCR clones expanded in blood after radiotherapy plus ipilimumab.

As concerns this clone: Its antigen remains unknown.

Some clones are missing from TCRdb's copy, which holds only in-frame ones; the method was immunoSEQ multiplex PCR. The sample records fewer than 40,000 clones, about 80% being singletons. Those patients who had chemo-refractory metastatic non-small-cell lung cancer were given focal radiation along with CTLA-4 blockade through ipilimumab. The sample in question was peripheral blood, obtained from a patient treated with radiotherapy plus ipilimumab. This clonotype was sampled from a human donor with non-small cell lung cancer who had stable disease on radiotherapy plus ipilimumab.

The CDR3 region is CASSLLGAGVNSGANVLTF. The CDR3 DNA reads as TGTGCCAGCAGCTTGCTCGGGGCAGGGGTTAACTCTGGGGCCAACGTCCTGACTTTC. V usage is TRBV5-5 and J usage is TRBJ2-6, with D possibly matching TRBD1 (6 bases). Trimming cost V 1 base and J 0 bases, with 17 bases left between them. Per the germline V gene, CDR1 is SGHKS and CDR2 is YYEKEE (reference sequence). The CDR3 has 19 residues.